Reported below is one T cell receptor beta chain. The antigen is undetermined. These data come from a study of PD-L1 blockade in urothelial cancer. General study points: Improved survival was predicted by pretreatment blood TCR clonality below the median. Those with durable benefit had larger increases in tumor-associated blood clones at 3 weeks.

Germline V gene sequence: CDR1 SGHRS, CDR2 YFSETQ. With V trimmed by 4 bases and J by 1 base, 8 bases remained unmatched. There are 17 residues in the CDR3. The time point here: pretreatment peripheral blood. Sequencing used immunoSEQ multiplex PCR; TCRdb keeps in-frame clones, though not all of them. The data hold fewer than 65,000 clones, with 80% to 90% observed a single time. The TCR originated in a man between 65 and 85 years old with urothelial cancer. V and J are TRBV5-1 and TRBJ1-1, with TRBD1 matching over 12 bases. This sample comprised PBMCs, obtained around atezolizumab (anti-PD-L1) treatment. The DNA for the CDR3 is TGCGCCAGCAGCACAGCCGGGACAGGGGGCCGGAACACTGAAGCTTTCTTT. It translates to CASSTAGTGGRNTEAFF.